This passage covers 27 T cell receptor beta chains from one sample sequenced in a study of blood T cells in healthy people across ages. The second PCR ran about 6 to 11 cycles with a sample-barcoded 5' primer and J-beta primers. TCRdb re-derived calls from the 5' RACE reads in MiXCR, one entry per CDR3 protein. In the table there are roughly 1,500,000 distinct CDR3 sequences, about 43% of which are singletons. Sequencing used blood. These receptors were collected from a woman aged 18 to 35 in good health.

The rearrangement uses TRBV14 and TRBJ1-2; 8 bases match TRBD1. The CDR3 has 14 amino acids. CDR1 is SGHDN, CDR2 FVKESK, per germline. V lost 1 base to trimming and J lost 3 bases; unmatched junction nucleotides: 1. The CDR3 region has the DNA TGTGCCAGCAGCCAAGCAGGGGGCTACTATGGCTACACCTTC. Amino acids: CASSQAGGYYGYTF. Based on the CDR3 plus reference TRBV14 and TRBJ1-2, the full variable domain is EAGVTQFPSHSVIEKGQTVTLRCDPISGHDNLYWYRRVMGKEIKFLLHFVKESKQDESGMPNNRFLAERTGGTYSTLKVQPAELEDSGVYFCASSQAGGYYGYTFGSGTRLTVV.

This rearrangement joins TRBV6-6 to TRBJ1-1; 8 bases fit TRBD1. The germline V gene has CDR1 MNHNY and CDR2 SVGAGI (reference sequence). The length of the CDR3 is 12 residues. J gave up 6 bases and V 6 bases, and 3 bases lay outside the gene matches. The CDR3 DNA reads TGTGCCAGCAGGGACAGGGCGGCTGAAGCTTTCTTT. Protein product: CASRDRAAEAFF.

This clonotype came up a few times. The chain uses TRBV20-1 and TRBJ2-1; D call uncertain. CDR1 and CDR2 (germline): DFQATT, SNEGSKA (reference sequence). V dropped 6 bases and J dropped 3 bases, with 12 bases sitting between them. This CDR3 is 13 amino acids long. The CDR3 region is CSARTANYNEQFF. CDR3 nucleotides: TGCAGTGCCCGTACAGCAAACTACAATGAGCAGTTCTTC.

The chain carries TRBV20-1 and TRBJ1-6, with TRBD1 as a possible D gene (5 bases). This CDR3 has 13 amino acids. Germline V lookup: CDR1 DFQATT, CDR2 SNEGSKA (reference sequence). Trimming removed 6 bases at V and 2 bases at J, with 8 bases between. The CDR3 region has the DNA TGCAGTGCCAGGGTGACCTATAATTCACCCCTCCACTTT. Amino acids: CSARVTYNSPLHF.

This sequence joins TRBV10-2 and TRBJ1-1; no clear D. Trimming removed 6 bases from V and 8 bases from J, with 19 bases in between. The CDR3 sequence is 14 residues long. In germline, CDR1 is WSHSY, CDR2 SAAADI. CDR3 nucleotide sequence: TGCGCCAGCAGCTTCCCTACTAGGACGGAAGAAGCTTTCTTT. Amino acids: CASSFPTRTEEAFF.

This chain joins TRBV7-9 and TRBJ2-3, with 7 bases fitting TRBD2. From germline, CDR1 is SEHNR and CDR2 FQNEAQ (reference sequence). The V gene end was trimmed by 11 bases and the J gene end by 0 bases; junction bases not matched to a gene: 11. This CDR3 is built from 15 residues. The chain's CDR3 is CAYSPLAVSTDTQYF. The CDR3 DNA reads as TGTGCCTATTCCCCGCTAGCGGTTAGCACAGATACGCAGTATTTT.

This clonotype was seen only a few times. The gene calls are TRBV11-1 and TRBJ2-7; D is ambiguous. The V gene's germline CDR1 is SGHAT and CDR2 FQDESV (reference sequence). There are 14 residues in the CDR3. Between the trimmed V and J ends, which lost 5 bases and 0 bases, there was a span of 11 bases. The CDR3 coding sequence is TGTGCCAGCAGCCCCTACAAGAGCTCCTACGAGCAGTACTTC. Residues: CASSPYKSSYEQYF.

This clonotype has more than one count but fewer than ten. This CDR3 is CASSQVLGNTEAFF. The CDR3 region has the DNA TGCGCCAGCAGCCAAGTCCTAGGGAACACTGAAGCTTTCTTT. This rearrangement joins TRBV4-1 to TRBJ1-1; no definite D call. V was shortened by 1 base and J by 1 base, with 7 bases between the two germline ends. The CDR3 has 14 amino acids. Germline V gives CDR1 MGHRA, CDR2 YSYEKL.

The chain combines TRBV5-1 with TRBJ2-1; no clear D. The V end lost 0 bases, the J end lost 7 bases, and 11 bases lay between the germline ends. Germline V gene sequence: CDR1 SGHRS, CDR2 YFSETQ. The CDR3 extends over 14 amino acids. The CDR3 sequence is CASSLGAESNEQFF. CDR3 in DNA: TGCGCCAGCAGCTTGGGTGCCGAATCGAATGAGCAGTTCTTC.

There are a few counts of this clonotype. V is TRBV29-1 and J is TRBJ2-2, with 8 nucleotides matching TRBD1. Trimming at V came to 2 bases and at J to 4 bases, leaving 3 bases not matched to a gene. Germline CDR1 SQVTM, CDR2 ANQGSEA. The CDR3 has 14 amino acids. For the CDR3, the DNA is TGCAGCGTTGAACGAGACAGGGGCACCGGGGAGCTGTTTTTT. This gives the protein CSVERDRGTGELFF.

The genes are TRBV20-1 and TRBJ1-2; possible D gene TRBD1, 6 bases. Germline values: CDR1 DFQATT, CDR2 SNEGSKA (reference sequence). The CDR3 is 13 residues long. Deletions cut 5 bases from V and 1 base from J, with 11 bases between. CDR3: CSAPQDSNYGYTF. CDR3 sequence (DNA): TGCAGTGCTCCCCAGGACAGTAACTATGGCTACACCTTC.

The genes are TRBV6-5 and TRBJ1-6; D possibly corresponds to TRBD1 (6 bases). V was pared by 0 bases and J by 7 bases, with 19 bases between. Germline V gene data show CDR1 as MNHEY and CDR2 as SVGAGI. The CDR3 spans 18 residues. The CDR3 is CASSYSDLRQGHNSPLHF. The DNA for the CDR3 is TGTGCCAGCAGTTACTCCGATCTAAGGCAGGGGCACAATTCACCCCTCCACTTT.

The chain links TRBV7-9 to TRBJ1-1; TRBD1 might be the D (6 bases). The V end was cut by 0 bases, the J end by 8 bases, with 13 bases between. The CDR3 sequence is 14 residues long. The germline gives CDR1 SEHNR, CDR2 FQNEAQ (reference sequence). CDR3 region: CASSLAGAGAEAFF. CDR3 DNA sequence: TGTGCCAGCAGCTTAGCGGGGGCAGGGGCAGAAGCTTTCTTT.

In its sample, this clonotype was seen a few times. This chain connects TRBV10-3 to TRBJ2-5, with 9 bases lining up with TRBD1. The CDR3 contains 16 residues. V gave up 3 bases and J gave up 11 bases; unmatched junction bases: 16. Germline assignment: CDR1 ENHRY and CDR2 SYGVKD. CDR3 amino acids: CAISDFGQGLSNEQYF. As DNA, the CDR3 is TGTGCCATCAGTGATTTCGGACAGGGGCTATCCAATGAGCAGTACTTC.

The chain combines TRBV6-1 with TRBJ2-2; D remains unclear. This CDR3 spans 13 amino acids. V was trimmed by 8 bases and J by 8 bases, leaving 15 bases between them. Germline CDR1 MNHNS, CDR2 SASEGT. DNA of the CDR3: TGTGCCAGCGCCCGGCCGTCTGCTGGGGAGCTGTTTTTT. It translates to CASARPSAGELFF.

The CDR3: CASSQGQEDEQFF. Written as DNA, the CDR3 is TGTGCCAGCAGCCAGGGACAGGAGGATGAGCAGTTCTTC. The rearrangement uses TRBV2 and TRBJ2-1; 8 bases agree with TRBD1. V shed 6 bases, J shed 8 bases, and the junction held 6 bases outside the gene matches. The length of the CDR3 is 13 residues. CDR1 SNHLY and CDR2 FYNNEI come from the germline V gene.

This clonotype was seen a handful of times. The V and J genes are TRBV6-1 and TRBJ2-1; D may be TRBD2 (6 bases). Germline V gene lookup returns CDR1 MNHNS and CDR2 SASEGT. There are 12 residues in the CDR3. V was cut by 5 bases and J by 13 bases, with 15 bases left in between. The CDR3 here is CASSLRDSRQFF. CDR3 in DNA: TGTGCCAGCAGTCTTCGGGACTCTAGACAGTTCTTC.

The gene calls are TRBV12-5 and TRBJ1-6, with a tentative D call TRBD1 (5 bases). Germline assignment: CDR1 LGHNT and CDR2 FRNRAP. This CDR3 has 15 residues. V was clipped by 0 bases and J by 14 bases, with 17 bases between them. The CDR3 nucleotides are TGTGCTAGTGGTTTGGTCGTTGGACCTCAAGGGGCCCTCCACTTT. Its protein product is CASGLVVGPQGALHF.

The rearrangement links TRBV12-3 or TRBV12-4 to TRBJ2-7, with 9 bases matching TRBD1. This CDR3 comprises 15 residues. The ends lost 5 bases at V and 2 bases at J; junction bases unmatched: 7. DNA for the CDR3: TGTGCCAGCAGTGCCGCCGGGACAGGGACCTACGAGCAGTACTTC. Translating gives CASSAAGTGTYEQYF.

The chain recombines TRBV11-2 with TRBJ1-3, with D uncertain. Germline CDR1 and CDR2: SGHAT and FQNNGV. V lost 7 bases to trimming and J lost 0 bases, with 16 bases between them. This CDR3 spans 16 amino acids. This chain's CDR3 is CASTKGGPRSGNTIYF. The DNA of the CDR3 is TGTGCCAGCACAAAAGGAGGGCCACGCTCTGGAAACACCATATATTTT.

This clonotype showed up just a few times. This chain uses TRBV7-2 with TRBJ2-5; 7 bases map to TRBD2. This CDR3 contains 16 residues. The ends lost 1 base at V and 11 bases at J; junction bases unmatched: 16. Per germline, CDR1 SGHTA and CDR2 FQGNSA. CDR3 coding DNA: TGTGCCAGCAGCTTAGTTTCGGCGCTAGCGGACAATGAGCAGTACTTC. The encoded protein is CASSLVSALADNEQYF.

This rearrangement joins TRBV7-9 to TRBJ2-3, with 12 bases identical to TRBD2. The CDR3 loop spans 18 amino acids. J gave up 3 bases and V 3 bases, and 10 bases lay outside the gene matches. The germline gives CDR1 SEHNR, CDR2 FQNEAQ (reference sequence). Here the CDR3 reads CASSLPPGLAGYTDTQYF. The CDR3 DNA sequence: TGTGCCAGCAGCTTGCCACCGGGACTAGCGGGCTATACAGATACGCAGTATTTT.

Comments on this clonotype: The junction shows a germline mismatch at one end, possibly a read error. This rearrangement joins TRBV27 to TRBJ1-4; unclear D gene. Germline V gene data show CDR1 as MNHEY and CDR2 as SMNVEV (reference sequence). CDR3 length equals 13 residues. The CDR3 spells CAGRFNVREKLFF. The CDR3, as DNA: TGTGCCGGCAGATTTAACGTCCGTGAAAAACTGTTTTTT.

This clonotype was detected only a few times. This sequence joins TRBV27 and TRBJ1-5; TRBD1 aligns across 9 bases. Germline V gives CDR1 MNHEY, CDR2 SMNVEV (reference sequence). This CDR3 spans 17 amino acids. The junction had 14 bases not matched to a gene; V was cut back by 5 bases and J by 6 bases. The CDR3 coding sequence is TGTGCCAGCAGTGCGTCCCAGTACAGGGGGCAGGTTCAGCCCCAGCATTTT. Its protein product is CASSASQYRGQVQPQHF.

This clonotype has more than one count but fewer than ten. The CDR3 reads CSGLGGSGLTDTQYF. The CDR3 DNA reads TGCAGTGGGCTAGGGGGTAGCGGGCTCACAGATACGCAGTATTTT. This chain links TRBV20-1 with TRBJ2-3; possibly TRBD2 for D (7 bases). The CDR3 consists of 15 residues. Germline CDR1 is DFQATT and CDR2 is SNEGSKA (reference sequence). Deletions cut 7 bases from V and 2 bases from J, with 19 bases between.

The rearrangement uses TRBV15 and TRBJ2-5, with unresolved D. Germline V gene sequence: CDR1 LNHNV, CDR2 YYDKDF (reference sequence). This CDR3 comprises 15 residues. V was pared by 0 bases and J by 0 bases, with 8 bases between. The chain's CDR3 is CATSRDPAHQETQYF. The CDR3 DNA is TGTGCCACCAGCAGAGATCCAGCCCACCAAGAGACCCAGTACTTC.

The table lists this clonotype with a few counts. The V call is TRBV3-1, the J call TRBJ2-7; tentative D call: TRBD2 (6 bases). The CDR3 is 13 amino acids. Germline CDR1 reads LGHDT; CDR2 reads YNNKEL (reference sequence). Trimming cost V 7 bases and J 1 base, with 11 bases left between them. The DNA for the CDR3 is TGTGCCAGCACCGCCGGGACTTCCTACGAGCAGTACTTC. Its protein product is CASTAGTSYEQYF.